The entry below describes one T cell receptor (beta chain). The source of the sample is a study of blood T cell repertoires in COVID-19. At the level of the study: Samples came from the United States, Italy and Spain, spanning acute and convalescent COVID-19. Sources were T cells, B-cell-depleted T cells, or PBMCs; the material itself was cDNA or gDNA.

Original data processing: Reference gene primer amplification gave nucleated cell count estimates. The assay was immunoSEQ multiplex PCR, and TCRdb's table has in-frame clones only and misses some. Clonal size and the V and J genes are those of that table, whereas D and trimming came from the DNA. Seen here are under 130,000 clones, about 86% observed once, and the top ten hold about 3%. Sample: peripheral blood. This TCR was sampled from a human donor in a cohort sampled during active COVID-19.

The CDR3 region is CASSGTGYDEQYF. As DNA, the CDR3 is TGTGCCAGTAGTGGGACAGGGTACGACGAGCAGTACTTC. The rearrangement uses TRBV19 and TRBJ2-7; 9 bases map to TRBD1. This CDR3 is 13 amino acids long. Losses at the gene ends were 5 bases for V and 5 bases for J; bases not matched to a gene: 4. The V gene's germline CDR1 is LNHDA and CDR2 SQIVND (reference sequence).